The 10 T cell receptor beta chains below all came from one sample that was sequenced in a study of shared clonotypes between healthy human individuals. Assay used: immunoSEQ multiplex PCR; TCRdb lists only in-frame clones, some missing. The sample carries millions of clones, roughly 95% recorded once. Naive CD8 cells, CD45RO-negative and positively selected for CCR7, excluded terminally differentiated effector memory CD45RA+ cells. The sample comprised naive CD8+ T cells sorted from blood. These TCRs come from a man aged 18 to 30 in good health.

This clone was found once. A read error may account for a junction end that differs from germline. This rearrangement joins TRBV7-9 to TRBJ2-7, with 7 bases lining up with TRBD2. Per germline, CDR1 SEHNR and CDR2 FQNEAQ (reference sequence). The CDR3 runs to 14 residues. The CDR3 DNA is TGTGCCAGCAGCTTAGGCGGGAGCGCTTACGAGCAGTGCTTC. Translated, it gives CASSLGGSAYEQCF.

The gene calls are TRBV10-1 and TRBJ2-7; maybe TRBD1 (6 bases). The V gene lost 0 bases and the J gene lost 0 bases, with 12 bases spanning the gap. The CDR3 is 16 residues long. The germline V gene has CDR1 WNHNN and CDR2 SYGVQD (reference sequence). CDR3 region: CASSESRDTVSYEQYF. The DNA for the CDR3 is TGCGCCAGCAGTGAGTCAAGGGACACTGTCTCCTACGAGCAGTACTTC.

The chain links TRBV4-3 to TRBJ1-5; D is possibly TRBD1 (6 bases). CDR3 length: 17 amino acids. The germline V gene encodes CDR1 LGHNA and CDR2 YSLEER. V lost 1 base, J lost 0 bases, and 13 bases lay in between. For the CDR3, the DNA is TGCGCCAGCAGCCAAGGGACAGAAGAACATAGCAATCAGCCCCAGCATTTT. Translating gives CASSQGTEEHSNQPQHF.

The rearrangement joins TRBV2 to TRBJ2-7, with 11 bases matching TRBD2. Germline-derived CDR1 and CDR2 are SNHLY and FYNNEI. The V gene end was trimmed by 7 bases and the J gene end by 2 bases; junction bases not matched to a gene: 10. The CDR3 has 16 residues. CDR3 sequence (DNA): TGTGCCAGCACCGCGGAGCCGGGACTAGCGGCCTACGAGCAGTACTTC. It is translated as CASTAEPGLAAYEQYF.

Details on this clone: The sample holds other DNA sequences that translate to the same CDR3. The chain is built from TRBV6-5 and TRBJ2-7; 10 nucleotides agree with TRBD1. From germline, CDR1 is MNHEY and CDR2 SVGAGI. The CDR3 length is 16 residues. J gave up 1 base and V 0 bases, and 3 bases lay outside the gene matches. For the CDR3, the DNA is TGTGCCAGCAGTTACTCGACAGGGGGCGTTTCCTACGAGCAGTACTTC. Translated: CASSYSTGGVSYEQYF.

J is TRBJ2-2 and V is TRBV7-6; D unresolved. Trimming took 1 base from V and 6 from J, leaving 21 bases between them. Germline V gene sequence: CDR1 SGHVS, CDR2 FNYEAQ. The CDR3 contains 18 residues. The CDR3 here is CASSLVAVPRAYAGELFF. The CDR3 bases are TGTGCCAGCAGCTTAGTCGCCGTCCCTAGGGCGTATGCCGGGGAGCTGTTTTTT.

The rearrangement uses TRBV6-5 and TRBJ2-1, with D tentatively TRBD2 (6 bases). Deletions cut 6 bases from V and 4 bases from J, with 10 bases between. The germline gives CDR1 MNHEY, CDR2 SVGAGI. This CDR3 is built from 13 residues. Here the CDR3 DNA reads TGTGCCAGCAGAGCGGCGGGATACAATGAGCAGTTCTTC. This sequence encodes CASRAAGYNEQFF.

The chain couples TRBV4-1 to TRBJ2-7; D not resolved. The V end was cut by 4 bases, the J end by 3 bases, with 10 bases between. This CDR3 has 13 amino acids. Germline V lookup: CDR1 MGHRA, CDR2 YSYEKL. The CDR3 loop reads CASSPYDGYEQYF. For the CDR3, the DNA is TGCGCCAGCAGCCCTTACGACGGCTACGAGCAGTACTTC.

V and J are TRBV10-3 and TRBJ1-6; no definite D call. V shed 0 bases and J shed 9 bases, with 18 bases lying between them. Germline V CDR1 and CDR2: ENHRY, SYGVKD. This CDR3 is built from 17 residues. The CDR3 loop reads CAISESLRMNNGSPLHF. Written as DNA, the CDR3 is TGTGCCATCAGTGAGTCGCTCAGGATGAATAATGGTTCACCCCTCCACTTT.

V gene TRBV11-2 combines with J gene TRBJ2-5; tentatively, D is TRBD1 (6 bases). V shed 3 bases and J shed 2 bases, with 13 bases lying between them. This CDR3 has 15 amino acids. Germline V lookup: CDR1 SGHAT, CDR2 FQNNGV. The CDR3 here is CASSFPKRGQETQYF. CDR3 nucleotides: TGTGCCAGCAGCTTCCCAAAAAGGGGGCAAGAGACCCAGTACTTC.